This TCR beta chain was identified during a study of shared clonotypes between healthy human individuals. Using immunoSEQ multiplex PCR, the repertoire was profiled, and TCRdb retains in-frame clones only, with some absent. Seen here are approximately 840,000 clones, around 96% observed once, and the top ten hold over 0.2%. Between the trimmed V and J ends, which lost 1 base and 5 bases, there was a span of 11 bases. CDR1 is LNHDA and CDR2 is SQIVND in the germline V gene (reference sequence). The CDR3 totals 14 residues. CD8 cells regarded as naive lacked CD45RO, were positively chosen for CCR7, and omitted terminally differentiated effector memory CD45RA+ cells.

Material: naive CD8+ T cells sorted from blood. The chain is built from TRBV19 and TRBJ1-1; D not certain. The source of this sequence is a young man in good health. In DNA form, the CDR3 reads TGTGCCAGTAGTATAGTGCTCGCCCGGACTGAAGCTTTCTTT. This gives the protein CASSIVLARTEAFF.